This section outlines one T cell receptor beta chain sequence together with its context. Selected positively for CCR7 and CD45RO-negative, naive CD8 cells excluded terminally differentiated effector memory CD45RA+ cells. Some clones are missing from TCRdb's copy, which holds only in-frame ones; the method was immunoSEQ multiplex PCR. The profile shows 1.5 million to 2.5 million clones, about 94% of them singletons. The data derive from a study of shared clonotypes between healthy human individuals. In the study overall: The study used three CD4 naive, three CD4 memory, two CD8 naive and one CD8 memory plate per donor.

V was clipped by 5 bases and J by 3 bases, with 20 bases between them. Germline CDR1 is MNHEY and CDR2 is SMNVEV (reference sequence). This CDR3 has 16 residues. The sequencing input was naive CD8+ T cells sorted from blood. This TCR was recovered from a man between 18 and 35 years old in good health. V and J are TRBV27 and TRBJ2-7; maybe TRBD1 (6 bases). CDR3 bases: TGTGCCAGCAGTCCTCAAACAGGGTTTGTATTCTACGAGCAGTACTTC. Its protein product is CASSPQTGFVFYEQYF.